The 11 T cell receptor beta chains listed next were all sequenced from one sample in a study of blood T cell repertoires in COVID-19 (TCRdb year 2020). The library was prepared using the immunoSEQ multiplex PCR assay. TCRdb retrieved this table from immuneACCESS and kept in-frame rearrangements only. Not all clones are present; in checked studies, unresolved V genes account for under half, and no reason is known for the remainder. This sample holds fewer than 45,000 clones; around nine tenths were observed only once. Jointly, the top ten make up about 6% of the sample. The specimen sequenced was peripheral blood. The receptors stem from a human donor in a cohort sampled during active COVID-19.

The chain combines TRBV6-5 with TRBJ1-3; D might be TRBD1 (5 bases). Deletions cut 0 bases from V and 4 bases from J, with 10 bases between. From germline, CDR1 is MNHEY and CDR2 SVGAGI. The CDR3 runs to 15 residues. CDR3 coding DNA: TGTGCCAGCAGTTACTCTCGGGGGTCCGGAAACACCATATATTTT. Translating gives CASSYSRGSGNTIYF.

The CDR3 nucleotides are TGTGCCAGCAGTGACCGTTTTCAAGCGGGGACAGATACGCAGTATTTT. Translation gives CASSDRFQAGTDTQYF. This chain joins TRBV6-4 and TRBJ2-3, with 7 bases aligning to TRBD2. V was clipped by 2 bases and J by 3 bases; unmatched bases: 8. The length of the CDR3 is 16 residues. Germline V gene sequence: CDR1 MRHNA, CDR2 SNTAGT.

The chain carries TRBV6-5 and TRBJ2-3; D unresolved. Germline V lookup: CDR1 MNHEY, CDR2 SVGAGI. The V gene lost 4 bases and the J gene lost 0 bases, with 5 bases spanning the gap. CDR3 length: 13 residues. The CDR3, as DNA: TGTGCCAGCAGTTCCCTTAGCACAGATACGCAGTATTTT. This translates into CASSSLSTDTQYF.

The V gene is TRBV6-1, the J gene TRBJ1-5; 7 positions agree with TRBD1. Germline V CDR1 and CDR2: MNHNS, SASEGT. This CDR3 comprises 16 residues. V trimming: 2 bases; J trimming: 6 bases; junction bases outside the gene matches: 10. CDR3 residues: CASSERGGASSQPQHF. The DNA for the CDR3 is TGTGCCAGCAGTGAACGAGGGGGCGCGTCGAGTCAGCCCCAGCATTTT.

The chain uses TRBV11-1 and TRBJ1-1; D unresolved. Deletions cut 5 bases from V and 4 bases from J, with 17 bases between. Germline V gene data show CDR1 as SGHAT and CDR2 as FQDESV (reference sequence). This CDR3 contains 15 residues. The CDR3: CASSQTPGMGTEAFF. CDR3 in DNA: TGTGCCAGCAGCCAAACGCCAGGAATGGGCACTGAAGCTTTCTTT.

The chain carries TRBV6-5 and TRBJ1-4, with 8 bases aligning to TRBD1. The CDR3 extends over 15 amino acids. The V gene's germline CDR1 is MNHEY and CDR2 SVGAGI. J gave up 5 bases and V 5 bases, and 7 bases lay outside the gene matches. CDR3 sequence reads: CASSRRQGQNEKLFF. The CDR3 DNA follows: TGTGCCAGCAGTCGTCGACAGGGGCAGAATGAAAAACTGTTTTTT.

This chain links TRBV4-2 with TRBJ1-1; no reliable D call. The germline V gene has CDR1 LGHNA and CDR2 YNFKEQ. The CDR3 consists of 14 residues. Trimming pared 0 bases from V and 3 bases from J, leaving 8 bases between. In nucleotides, the CDR3 is TGTGCCAGCAGCCAAGAAGCTCTGGACACTGAAGCTTTCTTT. This gives the protein CASSQEALDTEAFF.

This chain joins TRBV19 and TRBJ2-7; 7 nucleotides align to TRBD2. CDR3 size: 14 residues. V gave up 2 bases and J gave up 3 bases; unmatched junction bases: 4. Per germline, CDR1 LNHDA and CDR2 SQIVND (reference sequence). CDR3 DNA: TGTGCCAGTAGTATAAACGGGGACTACTACGAGCAGTACTTC. Its protein is CASSINGDYYEQYF.

This chain connects TRBV10-3 to TRBJ2-5, with 12 bases lining up with TRBD2. V shed 10 bases and J 2 bases; nucleotides not matched to a gene: 5. Germline-derived CDR1 and CDR2 are ENHRY and SYGVKD. The CDR3 runs 14 residues. The CDR3 coding sequence is TGTGCCACCAGACTAGCGGGGGTTCAAGAGACCCAGTACTTC. Translated: CATRLAGVQETQYF.

The chain carries TRBV5-1 and TRBJ2-3, with 8 bases matching TRBD1. Per germline, CDR1 SGHRS and CDR2 YFSETQ. CDR3 length: 15 residues. Trimming removed 0 bases from V and 2 bases from J; junction bases left unmatched: 2. The CDR3 reads CASSLGTGFTDTQYF. CDR3 in DNA: TGCGCCAGCAGCTTGGGGACAGGGTTCACAGATACGCAGTATTTT.

The V gene is TRBV19, the J gene TRBJ2-3; 9 nucleotides line up with TRBD1. The V segment lost 7 bases and the J segment 6 bases; nucleotides outside the gene matches: 5. CDR1 is LNHDA and CDR2 is SQIVND in the germline V gene (reference sequence). The CDR3 sequence is 13 residues long. In DNA, the CDR3 is TGTGCCAGTATGGTACAGGGGGCGGATACGCAGTATTTT. Translating it yields CASMVQGADTQYF.